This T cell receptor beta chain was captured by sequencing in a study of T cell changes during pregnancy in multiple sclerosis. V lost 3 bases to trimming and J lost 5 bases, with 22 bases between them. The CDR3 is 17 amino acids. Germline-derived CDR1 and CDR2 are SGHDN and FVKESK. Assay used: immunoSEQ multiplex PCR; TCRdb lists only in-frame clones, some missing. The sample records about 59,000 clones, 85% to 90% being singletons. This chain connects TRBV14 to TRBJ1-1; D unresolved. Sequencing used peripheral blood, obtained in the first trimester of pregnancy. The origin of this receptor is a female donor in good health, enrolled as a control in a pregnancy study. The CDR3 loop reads CASSQAFGSALGTEAFF. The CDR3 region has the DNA TGTGCCAGCAGCCAGGCATTTGGGTCAGCCCTCGGGACTGAAGCTTTCTTT.